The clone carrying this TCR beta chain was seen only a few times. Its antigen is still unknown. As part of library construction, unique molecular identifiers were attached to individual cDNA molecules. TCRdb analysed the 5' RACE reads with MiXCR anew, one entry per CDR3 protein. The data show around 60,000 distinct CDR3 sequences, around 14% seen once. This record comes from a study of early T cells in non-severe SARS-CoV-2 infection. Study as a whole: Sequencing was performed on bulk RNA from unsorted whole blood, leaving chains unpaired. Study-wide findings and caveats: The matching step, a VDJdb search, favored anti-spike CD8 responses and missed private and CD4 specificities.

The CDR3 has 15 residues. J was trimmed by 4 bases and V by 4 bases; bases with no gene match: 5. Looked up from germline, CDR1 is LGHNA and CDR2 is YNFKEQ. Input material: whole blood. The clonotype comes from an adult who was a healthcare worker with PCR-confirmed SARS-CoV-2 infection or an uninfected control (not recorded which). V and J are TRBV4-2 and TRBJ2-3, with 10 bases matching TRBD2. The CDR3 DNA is TGTGCCAGCAGCCTAGCGGGGGGCCAGCCAGATACGCAGTATTTT. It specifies CASSLAGGQPDTQYF.